Described below is a single TCR beta chain sequence and its context. The target antigen is unknown. The source of the sample is a study of post-analysis software for immune sequencing data. Germline V gene data show CDR1 as GTSNPN and CDR2 as SVGIG (reference sequence). The CDR3 length is 13 residues. Trimming cost V 0 bases and J 7 bases, with 12 bases left between them. Regarding the study as a whole: Strong co-clustering by F measure was evident for samples that had been prepared in the same batch. Compared against controls, patients with multiple sclerosis displayed significantly lower normalized Chao1 diversity. About five TRBV segments appeared more often in patients than in controls, and TRBV5-6, TRBV5-1 and TRBV20-1 were among these.

Unique molecular identifiers were present in the TCR beta cDNA libraries. TCRdb itself ran the PCR reads through MiXCR, one entry per CDR3 protein. The top ten clones hold about 1.5% of a sample with fewer than 700,000 distinct CDR3 sequences, 44% of them seen once. This chain connects TRBV30 to TRBJ2-5, with D unclear. The source of this sequence is a girl under 18 with multiple sclerosis. The source material was blood. The CDR3 DNA reads as TGTGCCTGGAGTGTCACAGCCTTCGGGACCCAGTACTTC. It is translated as CAWSVTAFGTQYF.